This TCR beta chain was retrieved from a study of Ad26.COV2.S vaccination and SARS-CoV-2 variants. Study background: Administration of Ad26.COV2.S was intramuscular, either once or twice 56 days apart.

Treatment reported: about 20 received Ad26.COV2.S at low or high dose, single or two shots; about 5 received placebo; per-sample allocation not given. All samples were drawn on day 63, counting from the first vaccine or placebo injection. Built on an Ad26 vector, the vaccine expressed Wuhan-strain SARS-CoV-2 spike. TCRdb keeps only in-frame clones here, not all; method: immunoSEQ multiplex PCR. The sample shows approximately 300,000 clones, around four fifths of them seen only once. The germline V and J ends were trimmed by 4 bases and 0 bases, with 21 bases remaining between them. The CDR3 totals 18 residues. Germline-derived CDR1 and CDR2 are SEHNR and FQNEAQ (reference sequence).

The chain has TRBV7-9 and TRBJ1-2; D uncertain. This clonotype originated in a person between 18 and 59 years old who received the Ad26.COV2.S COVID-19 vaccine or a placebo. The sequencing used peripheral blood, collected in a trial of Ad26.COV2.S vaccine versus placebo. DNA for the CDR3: TGTGCCAGCAGCTCTAGTGGGGTTGCGCCGGATTCTAACTATGGCTACACCTTC. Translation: CASSSSGVAPDSNYGYTF.